The rows below give T cell receptor beta chains drawn from one sample of a study of T cell changes during pregnancy in multiple sclerosis. Clones were read by immunoSEQ multiplex PCR, and TCRdb kept only the in-frame ones, dropping some. The table has some 120,000 clones, 90% to 95% seen once. Sequences were derived from peripheral blood, sampled before pregnancy. Receptors were obtained from a female donor with multiple sclerosis, enrolled in a pregnancy study. Both conserved end residues are part of each CDR3. The D gene is left open where the match is weak. Clone size appears in some rows only: once, few, many, or a class for an expanded clone.

15	TRBV19	once	-	TRBJ1-5	TGTGCCAGTAGCCTCTCAGGGGACGGCAATCAGCCCCAGCATTTT	CASSLSGDGNQPQHF
14	TRBV25-1	-	-	TRBJ1-2	TGTGCCAGCAGTGAAAGGGGCCGTGACTATGGCTACACCTTC	CASSERGRDYGYTF
14	TRBV5-6	-	TRBD1	TRBJ1-1	TGTGCCAGCAGCTCCGGACAGGGGAACACTGAAGCTTTCTTT	CASSSGQGNTEAFF
16	TRBV5-1	-	-	TRBJ2-3	TGCGCCAGCAGCCAAATAACAGGGCGTAGCACAGATACGCAGTATTTT	CASSQITGRSTDTQYF
14	TRBV9	-	-	TRBJ1-1	TGTGCCAGCAGCCCCAGCGGGGGTTTCCCTGAAGCTTTCTTT	CASSPSGGFPEAFF
14	TRBV5-4	-	-	TRBJ1-1	TGTGCCAGCAGCACAAAACTCGGACATTTTGAAGCTTTCTTT	CASSTKLGHFEAFF
14	TRBV5-5	-	-	TRBJ2-7	TGTGCCAGCAGCTTGGGGCAGGGCGTCTACGAGCAGTACTTC	CASSLGQGVYEQYF
14	TRBV30	few	-	TRBJ1-6	TGTGCCTGGAGTGGGGGTGACAGTAATTCACCCCTCCACTTT	CAWSGGDSNSPLHF
14	TRBV18	-	TRBD2	TRBJ2-1	TGTGCCAGCTCACCGTGGCGGGAGGGATTAGAGCAGTTCTTC	CASSPWREGLEQFF
16	TRBV5-3	-	-	TRBJ1-1	TGTGCCAGAAGCTTCGTCCGTTCGGGGTATAGAACTGAAGCTTTCTTT	CARSFVRSGYRTEAFF
14	TRBV30	-	TRBD1	TRBJ2-4	TGTGCCTGGAGTGTAAGGGGGACAGGGGACATTCAGTACTTC	CAWSVRGTGDIQYF
12	TRBV7-6	-	-	TRBJ2-7	TGTGCCAGCAGCGGCGGAAACTACGAGCAGTACTTC	CASSGGNYEQYF
14	TRBV21-1	-	-	TRBJ2-3	TGTGCCAGCAGCAAAGGAACCAGGGGAGATACGCAGTATTTT	CASSKGTRGDTQYF
15	TRBV2	-	TRBD1	TRBJ2-3	TGTGCCAGCAGGCTAAGGACAGGGAAAGAAGATACGCAGTATTTT	CASRLRTGKEDTQYF
16	TRBV4-2	-	TRBD1	TRBJ1-4	TGTGCCAGCAGCCGGACAGGGGGAGGTGGCGATGAAAAACTGTTTTTT	CASSRTGGGGDEKLFF
17	TRBV19	-	TRBD1	TRBJ2-2	TGTGCCAGTAGTCCGACCGCCGGGACAGGAGGTACCGGGGAGCTGTTTTTT	CASSPTAGTGGTGELFF
15	TRBV9	-	TRBD1	TRBJ1-6	TGTGCCAGCAGCAGACAGGGCTCGAATAATTCACCCCTCCACTTT	CASSRQGSNNSPLHF
14	TRBV7-9	-	-	TRBJ1-4	TGTGCCAGCAGCTCCCAGAACCCTAATGAAAAACTGTTTTTT	CASSSQNPNEKLFF